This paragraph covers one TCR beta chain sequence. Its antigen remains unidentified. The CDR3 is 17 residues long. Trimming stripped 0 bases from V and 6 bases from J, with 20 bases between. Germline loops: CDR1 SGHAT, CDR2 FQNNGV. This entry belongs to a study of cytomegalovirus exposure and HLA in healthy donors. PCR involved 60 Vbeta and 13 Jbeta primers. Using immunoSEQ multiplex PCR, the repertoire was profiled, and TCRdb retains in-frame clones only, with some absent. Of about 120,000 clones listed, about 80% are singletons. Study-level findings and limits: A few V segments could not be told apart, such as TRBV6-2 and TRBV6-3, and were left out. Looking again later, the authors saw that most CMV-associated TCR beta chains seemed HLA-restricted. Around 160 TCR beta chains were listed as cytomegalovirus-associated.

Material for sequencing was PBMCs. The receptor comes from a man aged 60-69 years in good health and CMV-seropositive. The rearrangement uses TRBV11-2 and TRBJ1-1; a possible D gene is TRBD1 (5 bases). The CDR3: CASSLEGGGRVRAEAFF. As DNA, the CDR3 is TGTGCCAGCAGCTTAGAGGGGGGGGGTCGTGTTCGGGCTGAAGCTTTCTTT.